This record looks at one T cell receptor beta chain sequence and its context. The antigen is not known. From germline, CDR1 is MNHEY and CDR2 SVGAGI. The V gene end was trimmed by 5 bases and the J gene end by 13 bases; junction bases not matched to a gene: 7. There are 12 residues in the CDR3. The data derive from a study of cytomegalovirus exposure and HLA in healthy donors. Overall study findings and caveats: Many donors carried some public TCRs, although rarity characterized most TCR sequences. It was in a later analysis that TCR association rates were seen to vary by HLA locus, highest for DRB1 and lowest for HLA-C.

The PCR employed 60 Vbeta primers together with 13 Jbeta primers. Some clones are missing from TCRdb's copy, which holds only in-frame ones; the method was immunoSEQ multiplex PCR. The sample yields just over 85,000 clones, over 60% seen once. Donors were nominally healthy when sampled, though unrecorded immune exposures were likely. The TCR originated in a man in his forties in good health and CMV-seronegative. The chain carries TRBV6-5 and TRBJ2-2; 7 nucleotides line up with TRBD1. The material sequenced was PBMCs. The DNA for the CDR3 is TGTGCCAGCAGTGACCAGGGGGATGTGCTGTTTTTT. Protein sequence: CASSDQGDVLFF.